These 24 T cell receptor beta chains share one sample of origin, sequenced in a study of cytomegalovirus exposure and HLA in healthy donors. The PCR used 60 Vbeta and 13 Jbeta primers. Some clones are missing from TCRdb's copy, which holds only in-frame ones; the method was immunoSEQ multiplex PCR. The data contain 150,000 to 200,000 clones, roughly 85% of them singletons. Sequencing input: PBMCs. The receptors come from a man aged 18 to 35 in good health and CMV-seropositive.

This clone was observed a handful of times. CDR3 coding DNA: TGTGCCAGCAGCCACAGGGAGAACACTGAAGCTTTCTTT. Amino acids: CASSHRENTEAFF. The chain links TRBV27 to TRBJ1-1; perhaps TRBD1 as D (6 bases). The CDR3 sequence is 13 residues long. Germline V lookup: CDR1 MNHEY, CDR2 SMNVEV (reference sequence). Trimming shortened V by 6 bases and J by 1 base, and 9 bases separated the two germline ends.

The CDR3 nucleotides read TGTGCCAGCAGCCCCGTCAGGGACTATACGCAGTATTTT. Residues: CASSPVRDYTQYF. The J gene is TRBJ2-3, the V gene TRBV6-5; a weak D match, TRBD2 (6 bases). Trimming shortened V by 6 bases and J by 7 bases, and 14 bases separated the two germline ends. Germline V gives CDR1 MNHEY, CDR2 SVGAGI. The CDR3 has 13 residues.

The chain links TRBV7-9 to TRBJ1-1; 9 nucleotides agree with TRBD1. In germline, CDR1 is SEHNR, CDR2 FQNEAQ (reference sequence). The CDR3 sequence is 17 residues long. V trimming: 3 bases; J trimming: 3 bases; junction bases outside the gene matches: 11. The CDR3 spells CASSLGGTGKAYTEAFF. Written as DNA, the CDR3 is TGTGCCAGCAGCTTGGGGGGGACAGGGAAGGCTTACACTGAAGCTTTCTTT.

The gene calls are TRBV5-6 and TRBJ1-2; possible D gene TRBD1, 5 bases. The germline V gene encodes CDR1 SGHDT and CDR2 YYEEEE. The V end lost 4 bases, the J end lost 8 bases, and 24 bases lay between the germline ends. The CDR3 spans 16 residues. DNA of the CDR3: TGTGCCAGCAGCCTGGGGACCAGGGCATCGACGTTAGGCTACACCTTC. Translated: CASSLGTRASTLGYTF.

The gene calls are TRBV5-6 and TRBJ2-7; 7 nucleotides line up with TRBD1. CDR1 and CDR2 (germline): SGHDT, YYEEEE. There are 15 residues in the CDR3. Germline trimming cut 1 base from V and 1 base from J; bases unmatched to any gene: 5. In DNA form, the CDR3 reads TGTGCCAGCAGCTTGACAGGGGTCAAGTCCTACGAGCAGTACTTC. Translation gives CASSLTGVKSYEQYF.

The J gene is TRBJ1-5, the V gene TRBV10-3, with TRBD1 matching 9 bases. J gave up 6 bases and V 3 bases, and 6 bases lay outside the gene matches. This CDR3 is built from 15 residues. Germline assignment: CDR1 ENHRY and CDR2 SYGVKD. The CDR3 loop is CAISETGGRGQPQHF. DNA of the CDR3: TGTGCCATCAGTGAAACAGGGGGCCGCGGTCAGCCCCAGCATTTT.

The chain links TRBV6-6 to TRBJ1-1, with 7 bases that match TRBD1. Germline loops: CDR1 MNHNY, CDR2 SVGAGI (reference sequence). The CDR3 contains 14 residues. Unmatched junction bases numbered 3, after V lost 5 bases and J lost 0 bases. The CDR3: CASSKGQMNTEAFF. The CDR3 DNA reads as TGTGCCAGCAGTAAGGGACAGATGAACACTGAAGCTTTCTTT.

The chain uses TRBV7-2 and TRBJ2-3; TRBD2 agrees at 13 bases. There are 17 residues in the CDR3. The ends lost 5 bases at V and 4 bases at J; junction bases unmatched: 9. Germline lookup yields CDR1 SGHTA and CDR2 FQGNSA. The CDR3 here is CASSVPGLAGKADTQYF. The CDR3, as DNA: TGTGCCAGCAGCGTACCGGGACTAGCGGGGAAGGCAGATACGCAGTATTTT.

This clone has more than one count but fewer than ten. The V gene is TRBV7-9, the J gene TRBJ2-7; the D gene is possibly TRBD1 (6 bases). The CDR3 has 12 residues. The ends were cut back, 3 bases at V and 4 bases at J, with 7 bases in the middle. Germline-derived CDR1 and CDR2 are SEHNR and FQNEAQ (reference sequence). CDR3 DNA sequence: TGTGCCAGCAGCTTTAGGGGGTACGAGCAGTACTTC. Encoded protein: CASSFRGYEQYF.

This clone has more than one count but fewer than ten. J is TRBJ2-7 and V is TRBV4-1; 7 positions agree with TRBD1. CDR3 length equals 15 residues. V gave up 2 bases and J gave up 2 bases; unmatched junction bases: 6. Germline-derived CDR1 and CDR2 are MGHRA and YSYEKL. CDR3 protein: CASSQRGPTAYEQYF. The DNA for the CDR3 is TGCGCCAGCAGCCAAAGGGGGCCAACTGCCTACGAGCAGTACTTC.

The table lists this clone with a count of one. The V gene is TRBV2, the J gene TRBJ1-2; D possibly corresponds to TRBD1 (5 bases). The CDR3 is 11 residues long. Germline V gene lookup returns CDR1 SNHLY and CDR2 FYNNEI. V lost 7 bases to trimming and J lost 8 bases, with 11 bases between them. CDR3 protein: CASIGAWGYTF. Here the CDR3 DNA reads TGTGCCAGCATTGGGGCATGGGGCTACACCTTC.

The chain has TRBV27 and TRBJ2-2; no clear D gene. V shed 4 bases and J shed 8 bases, with 5 bases lying between them. Germline CDR1 MNHEY, CDR2 SMNVEV (reference sequence). The CDR3 is made up of 11 amino acids. The CDR3 DNA reads TGTGCCAGCAGTTCTAGTGGGGAGCTGTTTTTT. Translated: CASSSSGELFF.

The V call is TRBV7-2, the J call TRBJ1-2, with 8 bases fitting TRBD1. J was trimmed by 7 bases and V by 4 bases; bases with no gene match: 5. This CDR3 spans 13 amino acids. CDR1 is SGHTA, CDR2 FQGNSA, per germline. The CDR3 nucleotides read TGTGCCAGCAGCTGGGGACAGGATACTGGCTACACCTTC. This codes for CASSWGQDTGYTF.

The chain combines TRBV19 with TRBJ1-2, with D uncertain. Trimming took off 5 bases at V and 1 base at J, with 8 bases between the two ends. Germline CDR1 reads LNHDA; CDR2 reads SQIVND (reference sequence). The CDR3 spans 13 residues. CDR3 residues: CASSPGLNYGYTF. CDR3 DNA sequence: TGTGCCAGTAGTCCTGGACTTAACTATGGCTACACCTTC.

The chain links TRBV6-5 to TRBJ2-7; D unresolved. V was pared by 2 bases and J by 1 base, with 6 bases between. The CDR3 consists of 13 residues. CDR1 and CDR2 from the germline V gene are MNHEY and SVGAGI. The CDR3 reads CASSYASSYEQYF. Written as DNA, the CDR3 is TGTGCCAGCAGTTACGCGAGTTCCTACGAGCAGTACTTC.

The CDR3: CASSTGTYEQYF. Here the CDR3 DNA reads TGTGCCAGTAGCACAGGGACCTACGAGCAGTACTTC. The genes are TRBV19 and TRBJ2-7, with D possibly being TRBD1 (6 bases). The germline V gene encodes CDR1 LNHDA and CDR2 SQIVND (reference sequence). The CDR3 has 12 amino acids. With 6 bases removed from V and 2 bases from J, the gap between germline ends came to 8 bases.

The chain joins TRBV10-3 to TRBJ1-1; the D is unclear. The CDR3 has 15 amino acids. V lost 4 bases and J 4 bases, leaving 16 bases between the germline ends. In germline, CDR1 is ENHRY, CDR2 SYGVKD. The CDR3 is CAISVNGEKVTEAFF. Written as DNA, the CDR3 is TGTGCCATCAGTGTTAACGGGGAAAAGGTCACTGAAGCTTTCTTT.

The gene calls are TRBV28 and TRBJ1-1, with a possible D match to TRBD1 (5 bases). CDR3 size: 16 residues. Germline V CDR1 and CDR2: MDHEN, SYDVKM. V was cut by 6 bases and J by 0 bases, with 17 bases left in between. The CDR3 sequence is CASRMEMGLLNTEAFF. For the CDR3, the DNA is TGTGCCAGCAGAATGGAAATGGGACTATTGAACACTGAAGCTTTCTTT.

The chain is built from TRBV20-1 and TRBJ2-1; D remains ambiguous. Germline loops: CDR1 DFQATT, CDR2 SNEGSKA (reference sequence). V lost 3 bases to trimming and J lost 4 bases, with 4 bases between them. This CDR3 contains 11 residues. The CDR3 here is CSASLYNEQFF. The CDR3 bases are TGCAGTGCTAGCCTTTACAATGAGCAGTTCTTC.

V usage is TRBV11-2 and J usage is TRBJ1-1; 7 bases are shared with TRBD1. In germline, CDR1 is SGHAT, CDR2 FQNNGV. The CDR3 sequence is 14 residues long. The V segment lost 3 bases and the J segment 5 bases; nucleotides outside the gene matches: 6. In DNA form, the CDR3 reads TGTGCCAGCAGCTTCGACAGGGCCCGGACTGAAGCTTTCTTT. Residues: CASSFDRARTEAFF.

This sequence joins TRBV6-5 and TRBJ1-1, with D perhaps TRBD1 (6 bases). Trimming pared 4 bases from V and 7 bases from J, leaving 19 bases between. The CDR3 extends over 15 amino acids. Germline values: CDR1 MNHEY, CDR2 SVGAGI. DNA of the CDR3: TGTGCCAGCAGTTGGGGTAGAGGGGGTTTAATTGAAGCTTTCTTT. Translation gives CASSWGRGGLIEAFF.

This chain joins TRBV7-2 and TRBJ1-2, with a weak D call TRBD1 (5 bases). The ends were cut back, 4 bases at V and 6 bases at J, with 12 bases in the middle. The CDR3 is 13 amino acids. Germline V gene sequence: CDR1 SGHTA, CDR2 FQGNSA. The CDR3 bases are TGTGCCAGCAGCTGGGGCGGGGTAGATGGCTACACCTTC. Protein sequence: CASSWGGVDGYTF. Full variable domain (rest looked up from reference TRBV7-2 and TRBJ1-2): GAGVSQSPSNKVTEKGKDVELRCDPISGHTALYWYRQSLGQGLEFLIYFQGNSAPDKSGLPSDRFSAERTGGSVSTLTIQRTQQEDSAVYLCASSWGGVDGYTFGSGTRLTVV.

The chain links TRBV9 to TRBJ2-1; tentatively, D is TRBD2 (5 bases). V was cut by 3 bases and J by 6 bases, with 19 bases left in between. The V gene's germline CDR1 is SGDLS and CDR2 YYNGEE. This CDR3 comprises 16 residues. The CDR3 is CASSAGKSGDPNEQFF. The CDR3 nucleotides read TGTGCCAGCAGCGCCGGGAAGTCGGGTGATCCCAATGAGCAGTTCTTC.

V is TRBV7-9 and J is TRBJ1-2; D gene uncertain. CDR1 is SEHNR, CDR2 FQNEAQ, per germline (reference sequence). With 1 base removed from V and 9 bases from J, the gap between germline ends came to 15 bases. CDR3 length: 14 residues. The CDR3 loop is CASSLVGGLSRYTF. The CDR3 nucleotides read TGTGCCAGCAGCTTAGTTGGTGGCCTGTCGCGCTACACCTTC.